The 2 T cell receptor beta chains in this list originate from one sample, sequenced in a study of blood T cell repertoires in COVID-19. TCRdb's copy holds only in-frame clones and misses some; the assay was immunoSEQ multiplex PCR. The sample contains 13,000 or so clones, about 78% of which appear only once. Sequenced sample: peripheral blood. Receptors were obtained from a human donor in a cohort sampled during active COVID-19.

The chain has TRBV9 and TRBJ2-1; 7 nucleotides match TRBD2. The germline gives CDR1 SGDLS, CDR2 YYNGEE. The CDR3 has 14 amino acids. V was clipped by 4 bases and J by 14 bases; unmatched bases: 15. The CDR3, as DNA: TGTGCCAGCAGCCCAGGGATACTAGCGATTGGGGAGTTCTTC. Its protein product is CASSPGILAIGEFF.

The chain is built from TRBV19 and TRBJ1-5, with D tentatively TRBD1 (5 bases). The V gene lost 7 bases and the J gene lost 7 bases, with 23 bases spanning the gap. The CDR3 covers 16 residues. The V gene's germline CDR1 is LNHDA and CDR2 SQIVND (reference sequence). The CDR3 DNA sequence: TGTGCCAGTAAGCCCACCTCGGGGGGGATGGGACAGCCCCAGCATTTT. Its translation: CASKPTSGGMGQPQHF.